Listed below are T cell receptor beta chains from one sample, sequenced in a study of T cells in Graves' hyperthyroidism and ophthalmopathy. TCRdb re-called the multiplex PCR reads with MiXCR, one entry per CDR3 protein. The profile covers fewer than 350,000 distinct CDR3 sequences, with 13% appearing a single time and approximately 8.6% taken by the ten largest. Sequencing was carried out using blood. These receptors originate from a young woman with Graves' hyperthyroidism that later progressed to Graves' ophthalmopathy. CDR3s include the opening cysteine and the closing phenylalanine or tryptophan. A D gene is named only where the DNA matches it firmly. Not every row has a clone size; where given, it reads once, few, many or a size class.

D	size	V	J	DNA	CDR3
TRBD2	many	TRBV6-2/TRBV6-3	TRBJ2-1	TGTGCCAGCAGTAAAACGACTAGCACAGGCAATGAGCAGTTCTTC	CASSKTTSTGNEQFF
TRBD1	many	TRBV7-2	TRBJ2-7	TGTGCCAGCAGCGAAGGACAGGCGCTTATAGGCGAGCAGTACTTC	CASSEGQALIGEQYF
TRBD1	-	TRBV20-1	TRBJ1-2	TGCAGTGCTAGAGACCCCGGGACAGCTTATGGCTACACCTTC	CSARDPGTAYGYTF
-	-	TRBV9	TRBJ1-1	TGTGCCAGCAGCCCGTTTTCGGGGGGGAACACTGAAGCTTTCTTT	CASSPFSGGNTEAFF
TRBD1	many	TRBV12-3/TRBV12-4	TRBJ1-2	TGTGCCAGCAGTATCTTCGGACAGGGCTATGGCTACACCTTC	CASSIFGQGYGYTF
-	many	TRBV2	TRBJ1-2	TGTGCCAGCAGAGGGGTTAACTATGGCTACACCTTC	CASRGVNYGYTF
-	many	TRBV3-1	TRBJ2-7	TGTGCCAGCAGCCAGACACGTACCTACGAGCAGTACTTC	CASSQTRTYEQYF
-	many	TRBV7-9	TRBJ1-1	TGTGCCAGCAGCCGACAGGAGAACACTGAAGCTTTCTTT	CASSRQENTEAFF
TRBD2	many	TRBV9	TRBJ2-2	TGTGCCAGCAGCGTAGGGACTAGCGGAGTCGGGGAGCTGTTTTTT	CASSVGTSGVGELFF
TRBD2	-	TRBV5-6	TRBJ2-3	TGTGCCAGCACGTCTAGCGGGAATTCTCCAGATACGCAGTATTTT	CASTSSGNSPDTQYF
TRBD2	-	TRBV10-3	TRBJ2-2	TGTGCCATCAGCGGGACTAGCGGAACGAACACCGGGGAGCTGTTTTTT	CAISGTSGTNTGELFF
-	many	TRBV28	TRBJ1-1	TGTGCCAGCAGACAGCAAAGTTTCACTGAAGCTTTCTTT	CASRQQSFTEAFF
TRBD1	-	TRBV5-1	TRBJ2-1	TGCGCCAGCAGCGCAAACAGGGGGCAAGACAATGAGCAGTTCTTC	CASSANRGQDNEQFF
TRBD1	many	TRBV2	TRBJ2-7	TGTGCCAGCAGTACCCTGGGACAGACCTACGAGCAGTACTTC	CASSTLGQTYEQYF